These T cell receptor beta chains were read from a single sample in a study of blood T cell repertoires in COVID-19. Using immunoSEQ multiplex PCR, the repertoire was profiled, and TCRdb retains in-frame clones only, with some absent. Among around 93,000 clones listed, 90% were seen once. The material sequenced was peripheral blood. The receptors stem from a man aged 18 to 29 with COVID-19, enrolled during active disease. Each CDR3 is given with its conserved first and last residue. A D gene is named only where the DNA matches it firmly. The size field is filled for only some rows; it gives once, few, many or a size class.

CDR3 DNA,CDR3 protein,V gene,J gene,clone size,D gene
TGTGCCAGCAGCTTAGGACAGGGGATCAATCAGCCCCAGCATTTT,CASSLGQGINQPQHF,TRBV7-2,TRBJ1-5,-,TRBD1
TGTGCCAGCAGCTTTTCCCTCCATAGCGGGTTCTACAATGAGCAGTTCTTC,CASSFSLHSGFYNEQFF,TRBV27,TRBJ2-1,-,TRBD2
TGCGCCAGCAGTGAACCGGGACTAGCGCCTAGCACAGATACGCAGTATTTT,CASSEPGLAPSTDTQYF,TRBV10-1,TRBJ2-3,-,TRBD2
TGTGCCAGTATTCGCGGGTCGAACACCGGGGAGCTGTTTTTT,CASIRGSNTGELFF,TRBV19,TRBJ2-2,-,-
TGCGCCAGCAGCCCTGACAGTTCCTCTGGAAACACCATATATTTT,CASSPDSSSGNTIYF,TRBV5-1,TRBJ1-3,-,-
TGTGCCAGCATCCCAGGCGACGCAACTAACACTGAAGCTTTCTTT,CASIPGDATNTEAFF,TRBV6-6,TRBJ1-1,-,-
TGTGCCAGTAGGAATCAGGGGGCGGATAGCACCGGGGAGCTGTTTTTT,CASRNQGADSTGELFF,TRBV19,TRBJ2-2,-,TRBD1
TGTGCCAGCGGAGAGACAGGGTTGGTTTGGGAGACCCAGTACTTC,CASGETGLVWETQYF,TRBV6-6,TRBJ2-5,-,TRBD1
TGTGCCAGCAGTTTATACCGGACTGTCAACACCGGGGAGCTGTTTTTT,CASSLYRTVNTGELFF,TRBV28,TRBJ2-2,-,-
TGCGCCAGCAGCAACCCGGCAAGGGGGAGGGAGGACTACGAGCAGTACTTC,CASSNPARGREDYEQYF,TRBV4-3,TRBJ2-7,-,-
TGTGCCAGCAGCTTAGGGCCCCCAGGCACTAGCGTGAACACCGGGGAGCTGTTTTTT,CASSLGPPGTSVNTGELFF,TRBV5-4,TRBJ2-2,-,TRBD2
TGTGCCAGCAGCTTCGGGTTCCATCATGAGCAGTTCTTC,CASSFGFHHEQFF,TRBV5-6,TRBJ2-1,once,-
TGTGCCAGCAGCGTAGAGATAGGGGGCCATTTCGGCTACACCTTC,CASSVEIGGHFGYTF,TRBV9,TRBJ1-2,-,TRBD1
TGTGCCAGCAGTTGGACTAGCGGGAGACAAGAGCAGTACTTC,CASSWTSGRQEQYF,TRBV6-2/TRBV6-3,TRBJ2-7,-,TRBD2
TGTGCCAGTAGTATAGTAGGGGACAGGGTATACAATGAGCAGTTCTTC,CASSIVGDRVYNEQFF,TRBV19,TRBJ2-1,-,TRBD1
TGTGCCAGCAGGGTCGGGGGGGGAGATACGCAGTATTTT,CASRVGGGDTQYF,TRBV6-5,TRBJ2-3,once,TRBD2
TGTGCCAGCAGTTTCCCCGGGACAGGGAGGTGGGTCGAGCAGTACTTC,CASSFPGTGRWVEQYF,TRBV28,TRBJ2-7,-,TRBD1
TGTGCCACCAGTGTGGCTAGCGGGAACACCGGGGAGCTGTTTTTT,CATSVASGNTGELFF,TRBV24-1,TRBJ2-2,-,TRBD2
TGTGCCAGCAGCTTGGCGGTGGTTAGCGGGAGACCCTACAATGAGCAGTTCTTC,CASSLAVVSGRPYNEQFF,TRBV5-6,TRBJ2-1,-,TRBD2
TGTGCCAGTAGCCAACAGGGGGCTGAAGAGACCCAGTACTTC,CASSQQGAEETQYF,TRBV19,TRBJ2-5,-,TRBD1
TGTGCCAGCAGTTTAGACAGCGACACTGAAGCTTTCTTT,CASSLDSDTEAFF,TRBV28,TRBJ1-1,-,-
TGCGCCAGCAGTCCCTTTCGCGGCACAGATACGCAGTATTTT,CASSPFRGTDTQYF,TRBV5-1,TRBJ2-3,once,-
TGTGCCAGTAGACAAGACAGGGACTATGGCTACACCTTC,CASRQDRDYGYTF,TRBV19,TRBJ1-2,-,TRBD1
TGTGCCAGCAGTCTTGTCTGGGCTGAGCAGTTCTTC,CASSLVWAEQFF,TRBV6-2/TRBV6-3,TRBJ2-1,once,-
TGTGCCAGCAGCTTTCGGACAGTCTCCTACGAGCAGTACTTC,CASSFRTVSYEQYF,TRBV7-8,TRBJ2-7,-,-
TGTGCCAGCTCACCCTCGGGGGACCCTAGCAATCAGCCCCAGCATTTT,CASSPSGDPSNQPQHF,TRBV18,TRBJ1-5,once,-
TGTGCCAGCACCCGGGAGGGGTACAGTTCACCCCTCCACTTT,CASTREGYSSPLHF,TRBV5-4,TRBJ1-6,-,-
TGCGCCAGCAGCACGGGCATAGCGGGAGGTTGGGATACGCAGTATTTT,CASSTGIAGGWDTQYF,TRBV5-1,TRBJ2-3,-,TRBD2
TGTGCCAGCGGCAGGGACAGGGCCTCCTACGAGCAGTACTTC,CASGRDRASYEQYF,TRBV13,TRBJ2-7,-,TRBD1
TGTGCCAGCGGGGGGACAGGGCTATTAGCTTTCTTT,CASGGTGLLAFF,TRBV7-9,TRBJ1-1,few,TRBD1
TGTGCCAGCAGTTTCTCCCTGGCGGAGTACAATGAGCAGTTCTTC,CASSFSLAEYNEQFF,TRBV27,TRBJ2-1,-,-
TGTGCCAGCAGCAAAAATAGCGGGAGCACAGATACGCAGTATTTT,CASSKNSGSTDTQYF,TRBV11-2,TRBJ2-3,-,TRBD2
TGTGCCAGCAGCTCCGGGACAGGAGATTTGTTGTTGACTAATGAAAAACTGCTTTTT,CASSSGTGDLLLTNEKLLF,TRBV5-6,TRBJ1-4,-,TRBD1
TGCGCCAGCAGCCAAGATAGGGGCAGGATTCCCCTAGCGGGGCATCATGAGCAGTTCTTC,CASSQDRGRIPLAGHHEQFF,TRBV4-3,TRBJ2-1,-,TRBD2
TGTGCCAGCAGCCAGACGGACAGGGCTAACTATGGCTACACCTTC,CASSQTDRANYGYTF,TRBV4-2,TRBJ1-2,-,TRBD1
TGTGCCAGCAGCCGGGACTACTCTAGCACAGATACGCAGTATTTT,CASSRDYSSTDTQYF,TRBV6-5,TRBJ2-3,-,TRBD2
TGTGCCAGCACTTCGGACAGGGGATACACTGAAGCTTTCTTT,CASTSDRGYTEAFF,TRBV6-5,TRBJ1-1,-,TRBD1
TGTGCCAGCAGCGTAGGAGGGGGGGCCAATCAGCCCCAGCATTTT,CASSVGGGANQPQHF,TRBV9,TRBJ1-5,-,-
TGTGCCATCAGTCTGGGGGGTTCCGCGAACACCGGGGAGCTGTTTTTT,CAISLGGSANTGELFF,TRBV10-3,TRBJ2-2,-,-